This T cell receptor (beta chain) was documented in a study of beta chain features in type 1 diabetes. General study points: Shortening that was moderate but significant affected the TCRB CDR3s of Type 1 diabetes patients in all four CD4+ subsets. Comparison showed that naive, central memory and Treg TCRB repertoires appeared more similar among patients than among healthy donors.

In its sample, this clone was seen a few times. Its antigen is not known. Germline V gene sequence: CDR1 SGHDT, CDR2 YYEEEE. The CDR3 length is 11 residues. V was clipped by 1 base and J by 14 bases, with 10 bases between them. All of the sorted populations showed purity greater than 98%. Reverse transcribing all isolated RNA meant expressed TCRB transcripts were sequenced. Repertoires were generated with immunoSEQ multiplex PCR, while TCRdb's copy carries only in-frame clones and drops some. The sample lists roughly 150,000 clones, around 8% occurring once. The sample comprised central memory CD4+ T cells from blood. V is TRBV5-6 and J is TRBJ2-1, with a weak D call TRBD1 (5 bases). The receptor was derived from a woman aged 35 to 49 with type 1 diabetes. CDR3 coding DNA: TGTGCCAGCAGCTTGAGGGGATGGAAGTTCTTC. Protein sequence: CASSLRGWKFF.